This TCR beta chain was obtained from a study of shared T cell receptors in the human thymus. Method: immunoSEQ multiplex PCR; TCRdb's copy keeps in-frame clones and lacks some. This sample has about 610,000 clones, with roughly 88% found just once. V was clipped by 5 bases and J by 3 bases, with 17 bases between them. Germline CDR1 SGHNT, CDR2 YYREEE (reference sequence). This CDR3 is 15 amino acids long. The data also belong to a second study, concerning human thymus T cells. That source reports: Infants served as donors; they were healthy and Finnish and were having corrective surgery for congenital heart defects. It was from resections taken during corrective heart surgery that the thymus tissue came. Highly overlapping thymic repertoires in unrelated individuals were reported by related research.

The chain employs TRBV5-4 and TRBJ1-1; D not resolved. The clonotype was recovered from a boy younger than two with a congenital heart defect. Sequencing was done on a sample of thymocytes. The CDR3, as DNA: TGTGCCAGCAGTGCGACATGGAGGGAGGACACTGAAGCTTTCTTT. It is translated as CASSATWREDTEAFF.